The 28 T cell receptor beta chains below were found in one sample sequenced in a study of technical replicates of blood from a few donors (dated by TCRdb to about 2017). The method was the immunoSEQ multiplex PCR assay. TCRdb holds this immuneACCESS table with in-frame rearrangements only. Some clones are missing; in checked studies, unresolved V genes explain under half, and the rest has no known cause. For this sample the table gives tens of thousands of clones, of which around nine tenths were detected only once. Jointly, the top ten make up approximately 4.4% of the sample. Sequenced: PBMCs. Receptor source: a human donor in good health. Some clones in this sample may be carry-over from other donors' samples.

DNA of the CDR3: TGTGCCAGCAGCCCGAGGGGGCTAGATGAGACCCAGTACTTC. Translating it yields CASSPRGLDETQYF. The chain carries TRBV7-3 and TRBJ2-5, with 7 positions matching TRBD1. Trimming removed 5 bases from V and 5 bases from J; junction bases left unmatched: 8. The CDR3 covers 14 residues. Germline V gives CDR1 SGHTA, CDR2 FQGTGA.

The rearrangement joins TRBV12-5 to TRBJ2-1; 7 bases map to TRBD1. Trimming removed 6 bases from V and 13 bases from J; junction bases left unmatched: 9. The germline V gene encodes CDR1 LGHNT and CDR2 FRNRAP. This CDR3 comprises 12 residues. The CDR3 loop reads CASGRAQGNQFF. Here the CDR3 DNA reads TGTGCTAGTGGCCGCGCACAGGGGAATCAGTTCTTC.

The chain carries TRBV5-6 and TRBJ1-2; no firm D call. CDR1 SGHDT and CDR2 YYEEEE come from the germline V gene. Trimming removed 4 bases from V and 3 bases from J, with 16 bases in between. The CDR3 extends over 15 amino acids. As DNA, the CDR3 is TGTGCCAGCAGCATGGAGCCTGGGCCTTACTATGGCTACACCTTC. This encodes CASSMEPGPYYGYTF.

The chain couples TRBV4-1 to TRBJ2-1; weak D call: TRBD1 (6 bases). V shed 5 bases and J shed 10 bases, with 12 bases lying between them. The CDR3 has 12 residues. Germline values: CDR1 MGHRA, CDR2 YSYEKL. CDR3 DNA sequence: TGCGCCAGCAGCTCCGGGACAAAAGAGCAGTTCTTC. Encoded protein: CASSSGTKEQFF.

This clone was seen just once. The CDR3 sequence is CASSQDNGLAYEQYF. The CDR3 DNA reads as TGCGCCAGCAGCCAAGACAACGGGTTGGCCTACGAGCAGTACTTC. V gene TRBV4-3 combines with J gene TRBJ2-7; no definite D call. This CDR3 spans 15 amino acids. CDR1 and CDR2 (germline): LGHNA, YSLEER. V lost 0 bases, J lost 2 bases, and 11 bases lay in between.

CDR3 in amino acids: CASSPPLTRQFF. In DNA, the CDR3 is TGTGCCAGCAGCCCCCCTCTGACTAGGCAGTTCTTC. J is TRBJ2-1 and V is TRBV7-6, with a tentative D call TRBD2 (6 bases). CDR1 is SGHVS and CDR2 is FNYEAQ in the germline V gene. The CDR3 totals 12 residues. Trimming stripped 5 bases from V and 12 bases from J, with 14 bases between.

V usage is TRBV7-2 and J usage is TRBJ2-1; TRBD2 matches at 9 bases. V was pared by 3 bases and J by 6 bases, with 6 bases of the junction left unmatched. Germline assignment: CDR1 SGHTA and CDR2 FQGNSA. The CDR3 spans 15 residues. Written as DNA, the CDR3 is TGTGCCAGCAGCTTGCTAAGGACTAGCGCCAATGAGCAGTTCTTC. The encoded protein is CASSLLRTSANEQFF.

V is TRBV19 and J is TRBJ2-5, with D possibly TRBD2 on 6 matching bases. This CDR3 has 16 residues. Germline values: CDR1 LNHDA, CDR2 SQIVND (reference sequence). V gave up 1 base and J gave up 1 base, with 13 bases separating them. CDR3 in amino acids: CASSIGGRTSQETQYF. In nucleotides, the CDR3 is TGTGCCAGTAGTATAGGGGGGAGGACCTCCCAAGAGACCCAGTACTTC.

The chain recombines TRBV20-1 with TRBJ2-3; D is ambiguous. With 7 bases removed from V and 3 bases from J, the gap between germline ends came to 8 bases. CDR1 is DFQATT, CDR2 SNEGSKA, per germline (reference sequence). There are 11 residues in the CDR3. The CDR3 nucleotides read TGCAGTGTTTCCCCGACAGATACGCAGTATTTT. Translated: CSVSPTDTQYF.

This clone showed up just a few times. The J gene is TRBJ1-5, the V gene TRBV6-6; D uncertain. Trimming shortened V by 5 bases and J by 3 bases, and 8 bases separated the two germline ends. Germline V lookup: CDR1 MNHNY, CDR2 SVGAGI (reference sequence). CDR3 length equals 13 residues. The DNA for the CDR3 is TGTGCCAGCAGTACGGGTCCCAATCAGCCCCAGCATTTT. Translating gives CASSTGPNQPQHF.

V gene TRBV5-4 combines with J gene TRBJ1-6; 10 bases match TRBD1. Germline loops: CDR1 SGHNT, CDR2 YYREEE (reference sequence). The CDR3 runs to 18 residues. Trimming at V came to 4 bases and at J to 9 bases, leaving 16 bases not matched to a gene. DNA of the CDR3: TGTGCCAGCAGCCGGGACAGGGGTTTATCCATTGAGGGTTCACCCCTCCACTTT. Protein: CASSRDRGLSIEGSPLHF.

V usage is TRBV19 and J usage is TRBJ2-3; TRBD2 aligns across 11 bases. The CDR3 is made up of 16 amino acids. Germline CDR1 is LNHDA and CDR2 is SQIVND (reference sequence). V was clipped by 3 bases and J by 2 bases; unmatched bases: 4. DNA of the CDR3: TGTGCCAGTAGTATTAGCGGGAGGGCTCCCACAGATACGCAGTATTTT. Residues: CASSISGRAPTDTQYF.

This clone has just one count. This chain links TRBV19 with TRBJ1-3; D remains unclear. Germline V gives CDR1 LNHDA, CDR2 SQIVND (reference sequence). This CDR3 has 13 residues. Trimming took 8 bases from V and 0 from J, leaving 8 bases between them. CDR3 sequence: CASALISGNTIYF. The CDR3 nucleotides are TGTGCCAGTGCGCTGATCTCTGGAAACACCATATATTTT.

The chain couples TRBV13 to TRBJ1-1, with D maybe TRBD1 (5 bases). CDR3 length equals 13 residues. Germline values: CDR1 PRHDT, CDR2 FYEKMQ (reference sequence). V lost 5 bases to trimming and J lost 5 bases, with 12 bases between them. This CDR3 reads CASSPQVGTEAFF. The CDR3 DNA follows: TGTGCCAGCAGCCCACAGGTGGGTACTGAAGCTTTCTTT.

The CDR3 spells CASRPLDRANSPLHF. The CDR3 DNA reads as TGTGCCAGCAGACCCCTAGACAGGGCCAATTCACCCCTCCACTTT. The rearrangement joins TRBV2 to TRBJ1-6; 7 nucleotides match TRBD1. There are 15 residues in the CDR3. Trimming removed 6 bases from V and 7 bases from J; junction bases left unmatched: 9. Germline CDR1 reads SNHLY; CDR2 reads FYNNEI.

The chain carries TRBV7-2 and TRBJ1-3; no firm D call. Germline V gene lookup returns CDR1 SGHTA and CDR2 FQGNSA. The CDR3 runs 16 residues. V gave up 5 bases and J gave up 0 bases, with 14 bases separating them. CDR3 protein: CASSAAGGYSGNTIYF. CDR3 DNA: TGTGCCAGCAGCGCCGCGGGCGGATACTCTGGAAACACCATATATTTT.

The rearrangement links TRBV7-9 to TRBJ1-6; 8 bases align to TRBD1. V gave up 3 bases and J gave up 7 bases; unmatched junction bases: 5. Germline CDR1 SEHNR, CDR2 FQNEAQ (reference sequence). This CDR3 has 15 residues. CDR3 region: CASSFGQGQNSPLHF. CDR3 sequence (DNA): TGTGCCAGCAGCTTTGGACAGGGTCAAAATTCACCCCTCCACTTT. Together with reference TRBV7-9 and TRBJ1-6, the CDR3 gives the full variable domain: DTGVSQNPRHKITKRGQNVTFRCDPISEHNRLYWYRQTLGQGPEFLTYFQNEAQLEKSRLLSDRFSAERPKGSFSTLEIQRTEQGDSAMYLCASSFGQGQNSPLHFGNGTRLTVT.

The CDR3 sequence: CSVEDRDRGLFLHDTQYF. The CDR3 region has the DNA TGCAGCGTTGAAGACCGGGACAGGGGGCTCTTTTTACACGATACGCAGTATTTT. V is TRBV29-1 and J is TRBJ2-3; 12 bases are a match to TRBD1. Germline V gene data show CDR1 as SQVTM and CDR2 as ANQGSEA. This CDR3 has 18 residues. After removal of 0 bases from V and 6 bases from J, the junction contained 13 bases not matched to a gene.

The V call is TRBV10-1, the J call TRBJ1-5; D is unclear. The CDR3 totals 15 residues. V dropped 2 bases and J dropped 2 bases, with 10 bases sitting between them. Germline V gene data show CDR1 as WNHNN and CDR2 as SYGVQD (reference sequence). CDR3 in amino acids: CASSEEDPGNQPQHF. CDR3 bases: TGCGCCAGCAGTGAGGAGGATCCGGGCAATCAGCCCCAGCATTTT.

This clone has just a few counts. The chain recombines TRBV6-5 with TRBJ2-7; possible D gene TRBD2, 6 bases. The germline V gene encodes CDR1 MNHEY and CDR2 SVGAGI. CDR3 length: 13 amino acids. The ends were cut back, 6 bases at V and 1 base at J, with 10 bases in the middle. Written as DNA, the CDR3 is TGTGCCAGCAGCGGCCGGGAGTCCTACGAGCAGTACTTC. This codes for CASSGRESYEQYF.

The CDR3 protein is CASGNRDEQYF. CDR3 DNA sequence: TGTGCCAGCGGTAACAGGGACGAGCAGTACTTC. The chain uses TRBV5-4 and TRBJ2-7, with D possibly TRBD1 on 6 matching bases. The length of the CDR3 is 11 residues. V was trimmed by 7 bases and J by 5 bases, leaving 10 bases between them. Germline V gene lookup returns CDR1 SGHNT and CDR2 YYREEE (reference sequence). The entire variable domain, with the rest obtained from reference TRBV5-4 and TRBJ2-7, is as follows: ETGVTQSPTHLIKTRGQQVTLRCSSQSGHNTVSWYQQALGQGPQFIFQYYREEENGRGNFPPRFSGLQFPNYSSELNVNALELDDSALYLCASGNRDEQYFGPGTRLTVT.

The V call is TRBV29-1, the J call TRBJ2-1, with a weak D call TRBD2 (6 bases). The CDR3 has 16 residues. Germline assignment: CDR1 SQVTM and CDR2 ANQGSEA. V shed 8 bases and J shed 6 bases, with 26 bases lying between them. The CDR3 loop reads CSTTMTGLPGGNEQFF. DNA for the CDR3: TGCAGCACTACAATGACGGGACTCCCTGGGGGCAATGAGCAGTTCTTC.

This sequence joins TRBV7-9 and TRBJ1-1; D not resolved. The CDR3 contains 14 residues. CDR1 is SEHNR, CDR2 FQNEAQ, per germline (reference sequence). With 1 base removed from V and 1 base from J, the gap between germline ends came to 7 bases. This chain's CDR3 is CASSLVTGNTEAFF. CDR3 DNA sequence: TGTGCCAGCAGCTTAGTTACGGGGAACACTGAAGCTTTCTTT.

This chain joins TRBV18 and TRBJ2-7, with D perhaps matching TRBD1 (6 bases). The CDR3 loop spans 15 amino acids. Germline lookup yields CDR1 KGHSH and CDR2 LQKENI. V lost 6 bases and J 3 bases, leaving 18 bases between the germline ends. The CDR3 DNA reads as TGTGCCAGCTCCCAACCGGCACGAGGGGGCTACGAGCAGTACTTC. Amino acid sequence: CASSQPARGGYEQYF.

This chain joins TRBV6-5 and TRBJ1-2, with D unclear. This CDR3 has 14 amino acids. The ends were cut back, 0 bases at V and 2 bases at J, with 7 bases in the middle. The germline CDR1 and CDR2 sequences are MNHEY and SVGAGI. The CDR3 spells CASSYSTANYGYTF. The CDR3 region has the DNA TGTGCCAGCAGTTACTCCACAGCAAACTATGGCTACACCTTC.

The CDR3 here is CASSSGGANTEAFF. CDR3 in DNA: TGTGCCAGCAGCTCCGGGGGGGCGAACACTGAAGCTTTCTTT. The chain joins TRBV7-9 to TRBJ1-1; maybe TRBD1 (6 bases). V lost 4 bases to trimming and J lost 1 base, with 10 bases between them. This CDR3 contains 14 residues. Germline V gene data show CDR1 as SEHNR and CDR2 as FQNEAQ (reference sequence).

The chain couples TRBV6-5 to TRBJ2-4, with TRBD2 identical over 12 bases. After removal of 2 bases from V and 6 bases from J, the junction contained 5 bases not matched to a gene. Per germline, CDR1 MNHEY and CDR2 SVGAGI. The CDR3 runs 16 residues. CDR3: CASSYTSGGPGNIQYF. The CDR3 DNA reads as TGTGCCAGCAGTTACACTAGCGGGGGGCCGGGAAACATTCAGTACTTC.

The chain carries TRBV18 and TRBJ1-6; tentative D call: TRBD1 (5 bases). V dropped 6 bases and J dropped 7 bases, with 10 bases sitting between them. From germline, CDR1 is KGHSH and CDR2 LQKENI. The CDR3 is 13 residues long. This CDR3 is CASSPTENSPLHF. The CDR3 region has the DNA TGTGCCAGCTCCCCGACAGAAAATTCACCCCTCCACTTT.